This TCR beta chain was identified in a study of metastatic and nonmetastatic thyroid tumors. CDR3 length equals 16 residues. From germline, CDR1 is SEHNR and CDR2 FQNEAQ (reference sequence). Trimming shortened V by 4 bases and J by 0 bases, and 16 bases separated the two germline ends. From the PCR reads, TCRdb re-called clones with MiXCR. This table holds 15,000 or so clones, 3.5% to 4.5% found once. Thyroid surgery was preceded by no treatment in any patient. The chain couples TRBV7-9 to TRBJ2-7, with D maybe TRBD1 (5 bases). Sequencing was performed on tumor tissue. The clonotype was recovered from a female donor with papillary thyroid cancer or a benign thyroid nodule (not recorded which). Some clones in this sample may be carry-over from other donors' samples. The CDR3 DNA sequence: TGTGCCAGCAGCTCCCCTCAGGGCCTGAGCTCCTACGAGCAGTACTTC. Translation: CASSSPQGLSSYEQYF.